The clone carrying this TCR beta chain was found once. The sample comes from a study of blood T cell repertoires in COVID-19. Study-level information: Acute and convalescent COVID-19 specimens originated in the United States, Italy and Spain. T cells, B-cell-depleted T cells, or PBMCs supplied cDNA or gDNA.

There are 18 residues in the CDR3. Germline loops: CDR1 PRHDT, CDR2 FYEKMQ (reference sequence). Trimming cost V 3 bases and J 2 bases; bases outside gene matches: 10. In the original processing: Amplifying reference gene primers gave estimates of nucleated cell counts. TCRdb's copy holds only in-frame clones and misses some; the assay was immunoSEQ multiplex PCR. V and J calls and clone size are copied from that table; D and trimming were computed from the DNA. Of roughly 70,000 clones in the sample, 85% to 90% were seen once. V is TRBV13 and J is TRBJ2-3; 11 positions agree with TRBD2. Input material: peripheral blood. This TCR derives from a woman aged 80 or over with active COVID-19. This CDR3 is CASSFSWLAGGSTDTQYF. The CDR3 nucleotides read TGTGCCAGCAGCTTTTCGTGGCTAGCGGGAGGATCCACAGATACGCAGTATTTT. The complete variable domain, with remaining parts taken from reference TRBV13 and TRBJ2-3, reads AAGVIQSPRHLIKEKRETATLKCYPIPRHDTVYWYQQGPGQDPQFLISFYEKMQSDKGSIPDRFSAQQFSDYHSELNMSSLELGDSALYFCASSFSWLAGGSTDTQYFGPGTRLTVL.